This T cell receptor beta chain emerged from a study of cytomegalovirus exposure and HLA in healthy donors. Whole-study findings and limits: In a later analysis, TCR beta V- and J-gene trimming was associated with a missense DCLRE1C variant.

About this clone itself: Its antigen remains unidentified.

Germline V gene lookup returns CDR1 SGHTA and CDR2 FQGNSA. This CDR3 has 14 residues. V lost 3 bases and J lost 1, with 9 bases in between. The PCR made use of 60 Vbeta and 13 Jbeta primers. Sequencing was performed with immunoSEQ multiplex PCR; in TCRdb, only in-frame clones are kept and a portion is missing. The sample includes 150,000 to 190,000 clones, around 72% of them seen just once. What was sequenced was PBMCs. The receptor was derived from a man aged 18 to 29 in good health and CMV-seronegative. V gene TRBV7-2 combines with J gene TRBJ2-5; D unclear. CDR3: CASSFPQRQETQYF. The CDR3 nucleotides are TGTGCCAGCAGCTTCCCCCAGCGCCAAGAGACCCAGTACTTC.